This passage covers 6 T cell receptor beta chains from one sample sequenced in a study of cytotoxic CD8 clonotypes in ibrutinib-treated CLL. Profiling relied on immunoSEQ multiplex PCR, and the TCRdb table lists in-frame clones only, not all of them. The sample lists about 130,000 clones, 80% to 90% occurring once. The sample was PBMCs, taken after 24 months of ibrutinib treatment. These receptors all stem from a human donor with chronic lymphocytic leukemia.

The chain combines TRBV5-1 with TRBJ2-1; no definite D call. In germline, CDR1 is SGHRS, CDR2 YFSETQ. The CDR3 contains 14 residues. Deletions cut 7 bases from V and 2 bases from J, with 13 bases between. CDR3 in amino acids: CASLRTPTYNEQFF. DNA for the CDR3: TGCGCCAGCTTAAGGACCCCTACCTACAATGAGCAGTTCTTC.

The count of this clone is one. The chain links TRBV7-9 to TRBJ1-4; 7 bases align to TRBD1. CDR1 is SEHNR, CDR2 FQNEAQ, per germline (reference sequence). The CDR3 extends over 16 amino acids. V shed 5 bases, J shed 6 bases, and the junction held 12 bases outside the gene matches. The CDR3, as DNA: TGTGCCAGCAGCAAATCCCGGGACAGCCTCTATGAAAAACTGTTTTTT. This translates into CASSKSRDSLYEKLFF.

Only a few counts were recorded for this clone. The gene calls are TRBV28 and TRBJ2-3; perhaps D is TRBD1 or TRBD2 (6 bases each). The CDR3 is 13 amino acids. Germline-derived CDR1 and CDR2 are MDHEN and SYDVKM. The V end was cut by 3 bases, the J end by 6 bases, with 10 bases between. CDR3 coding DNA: TGTGCCAGCAGTTTGGGGGGCTTCGATACGCAGTATTTT. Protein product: CASSLGGFDTQYF.

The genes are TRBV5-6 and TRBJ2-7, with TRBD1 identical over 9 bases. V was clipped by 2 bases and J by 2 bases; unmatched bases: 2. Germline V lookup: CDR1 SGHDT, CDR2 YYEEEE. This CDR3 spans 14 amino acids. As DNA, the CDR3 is TGTGCCAGCAGCTTAACAGGGGGCCCCTACGAGCAGTACTTC. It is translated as CASSLTGGPYEQYF.

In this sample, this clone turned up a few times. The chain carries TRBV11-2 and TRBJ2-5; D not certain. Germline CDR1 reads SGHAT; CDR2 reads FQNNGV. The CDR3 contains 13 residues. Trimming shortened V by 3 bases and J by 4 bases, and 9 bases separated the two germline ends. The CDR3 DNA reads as TGTGCCAGCAGCTTGGGGTTTCGAGAGACCCAGTACTTC. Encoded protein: CASSLGFRETQYF. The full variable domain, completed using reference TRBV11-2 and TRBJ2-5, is EAGVAQSPRYKIIEKRQSVAFWCNPISGHATLYWYQQILGQGPKLLIQFQNNGVVDDSQLPKDRFSAERLKGVDSTLKIQPAKLEDSAVYLCASSLGFRETQYFGPGTRLLVL.

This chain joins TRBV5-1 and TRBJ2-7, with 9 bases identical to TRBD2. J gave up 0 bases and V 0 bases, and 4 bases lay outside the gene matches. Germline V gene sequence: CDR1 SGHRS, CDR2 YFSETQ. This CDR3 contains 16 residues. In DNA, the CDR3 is TGCGCCAGCAGCTTGGCTAGCGGGGCGAGCTCCTACGAGCAGTACTTC. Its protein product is CASSLASGASSYEQYF.